These 17 T cell receptor beta chains came from one sample sequenced in a study of patients and donors after allogeneic stem cell transplantation. TCRdb redid the calling of the RT-PCR reads with MiXCR, one entry per CDR3 protein. This repertoire shows about a million distinct CDR3 sequences, roughly 18% found once; its top ten account for 5% to 6.5%. The sequenced sample was blood, either unsorted or a sorted T cell fraction (not recorded which). The receptors shown here come from a human donor who was either an allogeneic HSCT recipient or a stem cell or donor lymphocyte infusion donor (not recorded which). It is not recorded whose cells these are; they may come from a transplant donor.

In this sample, this clonotype turned up many times. The chain recombines TRBV12-3 or TRBV12-4 with TRBJ1-6; D is ambiguous. The CDR3 is 14 amino acids. Between the trimmed V and J ends, which lost 1 base and 7 bases, there was a span of 8 bases. DNA for the CDR3: TGTGCCAGCAGTTTAGTTGCGGGAAATTCACCCCTCCACTTT. This translates into CASSLVAGNSPLHF.

Only a few counts were recorded for this clonotype. The chain is built from TRBV6-1 and TRBJ1-5; a possible D gene is TRBD1 (6 bases). Germline CDR1 is MNHNS and CDR2 is SASEGT. The CDR3 contains 16 residues. V lost 4 bases to trimming and J lost 3 bases, with 16 bases between them. In DNA form, the CDR3 reads TGTGCCAGCAGTGGTTTGGAGGGGGGTTACAATCAGCCCCAGCATTTT. Translated: CASSGLEGGYNQPQHF.

This clonotype was seen more than once but under ten times. The gene calls are TRBV12-3 or TRBV12-4 and TRBJ2-5, with TRBD1 identical over 10 bases. This CDR3 has 15 amino acids. With V trimmed by 3 bases and J by 4 bases, 5 bases remained unmatched. The DNA of the CDR3 is TGTGCCAGCAGTTTGACAGGGGGCTACGTAGAGACCCAGTACTTC. This translates into CASSLTGGYVETQYF.

This clonotype was seen more than once but under ten times. The CDR3 spells CSARDPAGGARWEYF. CDR3 DNA sequence: TGCAGTGCTAGAGATCCGGCAGGGGGCGCGAGGTGGGAGTACTTC. This chain joins TRBV20-1 and TRBJ2-7, with 8 bases aligning to TRBD1. This CDR3 is 15 amino acids long. Trimming at V came to 0 bases and at J to 11 bases, leaving 15 bases not matched to a gene. Per the germline V gene, CDR1 is DFQATT and CDR2 is SNEGSKA (reference sequence).

The DNA for the CDR3 is TGTGCCAGCAGGCCCGGAACCGTCCAAGAGACCCAGTACTTC. Translating it yields CASRPGTVQETQYF. The V and J genes are TRBV2 and TRBJ2-5; no clear D gene. This CDR3 region has 14 residues. Germline assignment: CDR1 SNHLY and CDR2 FYNNEI. The ends were cut back, 6 bases at V and 1 base at J, with 12 bases in the middle.

The genes are TRBV29-1 and TRBJ2-2, with D unclear. This CDR3 comprises 14 residues. Germline CDR1 and CDR2: SQVTM and ANQGSEA. Trimming removed 7 bases from V and 1 base from J, with 13 bases in between. CDR3 nucleotide sequence: TGCAGCGCCTCAGGACCCAGGAACACCGGGGAGCTGTTTTTT. Translation: CSASGPRNTGELFF.

The genes are TRBV24-1 and TRBJ2-3; 7 bases match TRBD2. Trimming at V came to 12 bases and at J to 1 base, leaving 3 bases not matched to a gene. The V gene's germline CDR1 is KGHDR and CDR2 SFDVKD. This CDR3 comprises 12 residues. The CDR3 DNA sequence: TGTGCCGCGGGAGTTGGCACAGATACGCAGTATTTT. As protein: CAAGVGTDTQYF.

This CDR3 is CASSRLASSYNEQFF. The CDR3 nucleotides are TGTGCCAGCAGCAGACTAGCGAGCTCCTACAATGAGCAGTTCTTC. V gene TRBV6-1 combines with J gene TRBJ2-1; 8 bases line up with TRBD2. V shed 6 bases and J 0 bases; nucleotides not matched to a gene: 4. Germline CDR1 and CDR2: MNHNS and SASEGT. The CDR3 sequence is 15 residues long.

This rearrangement joins TRBV11-2 to TRBJ2-1, with 12 bases lining up with TRBD2. The CDR3 consists of 16 residues. Germline CDR1 and CDR2: SGHAT and FQNNGV. Germline trimming cut 1 base from V and 7 bases from J; bases unmatched to any gene: 5. CDR3 in amino acids: CASSLGASGRANEQFF. The CDR3 DNA follows: TGTGCCAGCAGCTTAGGTGCTAGCGGGAGGGCTAATGAGCAGTTCTTC.

This clonotype was counted only a few times. The chain uses TRBV12-3 or TRBV12-4 and TRBJ2-1; TRBD2 aligns across 9 bases. This CDR3 contains 17 residues. The V gene end was trimmed by 5 bases and the J gene end by 0 bases; junction bases not matched to a gene: 8. The CDR3 here is CASSPSGAGGSYNEQFF. CDR3 nucleotides: TGTGCCAGCAGTCCGTCGGGAGCGGGAGGCTCCTACAATGAGCAGTTCTTC.

This clonotype was counted ten times or more. The CDR3 region has the DNA TGTGCCAGCAGCTCCTTTGGGCTCACAGATACGCAGTATTTT. It translates to CASSSFGLTDTQYF. This sequence joins TRBV12-3 or TRBV12-4 and TRBJ2-3, with D uncertain. Trimming cost V 6 bases and J 2 bases, with 12 bases left between them. The CDR3 runs to 14 residues.

The genes are TRBV9 and TRBJ2-7; tentatively, D is TRBD1 (6 bases). Germline V lookup: CDR1 SGDLS, CDR2 YYNGEE. The V and J ends lost 3 bases and 2 bases respectively, with 15 bases between them. CDR3 length equals 15 residues. CDR3 protein: CASSDNPDSPYEQYF. The DNA of the CDR3 is TGTGCCAGCAGCGACAACCCGGACAGCCCCTACGAGCAGTACTTC.

V is TRBV11-3 and J is TRBJ2-7; TRBD1 might be the D (6 bases). V gave up 0 bases and J gave up 2 bases, with 14 bases separating them. Germline V gene data show CDR1 as SGHNT and CDR2 as YENEEA. The CDR3 runs to 16 residues. The CDR3 nucleotides read TGTGCCAGCAGCTTAGATGGAGCGGACAGAGCCTACGAGCAGTACTTC. This sequence encodes CASSLDGADRAYEQYF.

The V gene is TRBV12-3 or TRBV12-4, the J gene TRBJ1-6; 8 bases map to TRBD1. CDR3 length equals 14 residues. V lost 5 bases to trimming and J lost 7 bases; unmatched junction nucleotides: 4. The CDR3 DNA sequence: TGTGCCAGCAGTCCACAGGGGGGGAATTCACCCCTCCACTTT. It translates to CASSPQGGNSPLHF.

The rearrangement joins TRBV7-8 to TRBJ2-1, with D maybe TRBD1 (6 bases). Germline values: CDR1 SGHVS, CDR2 FQNEAQ. The CDR3 has 15 residues. Trimming pared 1 base from V and 9 bases from J, leaving 16 bases between. The CDR3 DNA reads TGTGCCAGCAGCTTAGTGGGGACAACCCTATTTGAGCAGTTCTTC. Translating it yields CASSLVGTTLFEQFF.

The chain combines TRBV7-9 with TRBJ2-3; 11 nucleotides align to TRBD2. Germline CDR1 is SEHNR and CDR2 is FQNEAQ (reference sequence). This CDR3 has 16 residues. J lost 2 bases, V lost 5 bases, and 6 bases had no gene match. As DNA, the CDR3 is TGTGCCAGCAGCCGCCCTAGCGGGAGGCCCACAGATACGCAGTATTTT. Translation gives CASSRPSGRPTDTQYF.

The V call is TRBV7-2, the J call TRBJ2-3; D is unclear. In germline, CDR1 is SGHTA, CDR2 FQGNSA. The CDR3 sequence is 14 residues long. V was trimmed by 1 base and J by 2 bases, leaving 7 bases between them. The CDR3 DNA is TGTGCCAGCAGCTTAGGGCCTCTCACAGATACGCAGTATTTT. It yields the protein CASSLGPLTDTQYF.